One sample yielded the 32 T cell receptor beta chains listed below, sequenced in a study of cytomegalovirus exposure and HLA in healthy donors. The PCR used 60 Vbeta and 13 Jbeta primers. Method: immunoSEQ multiplex PCR; TCRdb's copy keeps in-frame clones and lacks some. Of under 200,000 clones in the sample, approximately 71% were seen once. The specimen sequenced was PBMCs. The receptors were gathered from a male donor in good health and CMV-seronegative.

V gene TRBV5-1 combines with J gene TRBJ2-7, with D perhaps matching TRBD1 (6 bases). The CDR3 runs to 13 residues. V was pared by 4 bases and J by 0 bases, with 8 bases between. Per germline, CDR1 SGHRS and CDR2 YFSETQ. The CDR3 loop reads CASSGDNSYEQYF. DNA for the CDR3: TGCGCCAGCAGCGGGGACAACTCCTACGAGCAGTACTTC.

Concerning this clone itself: One end of the junction does not line up with germline, which may come from a read error. The chain uses TRBV4-2 and TRBJ2-2; 12 bases are shared with TRBD2. The CDR3 totals 17 residues. Germline loops: CDR1 LGHNA, CDR2 YNFKEQ. This CDR3 reads CASRQGLAGLDTGELFF. The CDR3 DNA reads as TGTGCCAGCAGACAAGGACTAGCGGGGCTTGACACCGGGGAGCTGTTTTTT.

The J gene is TRBJ2-3, the V gene TRBV2, with D perhaps matching TRBD1 (6 bases). This CDR3 region has 17 residues. V was pared by 4 bases and J by 0 bases, with 17 bases between. Germline V gene sequence: CDR1 SNHLY, CDR2 FYNNEI. The CDR3: CASSAPRTDPSTDTQYF. CDR3 coding DNA: TGTGCCAGCAGTGCCCCGCGGACAGACCCTAGCACAGATACGCAGTATTTT.

The count of this clone is one. The chain has TRBV30 and TRBJ1-4; D is undetermined. The germline CDR1 and CDR2 sequences are GTSNPN and SVGIG (reference sequence). The CDR3 is 14 residues long. V was clipped by 5 bases and J by 1 base, with 11 bases between them. The CDR3 protein is CAWQKDLTNEKLFF. In DNA, the CDR3 is TGTGCCTGGCAGAAGGACTTAACTAATGAAAAACTGTTTTTT.

The genes are TRBV19 and TRBJ2-2; D gene unclear. Trimming took off 4 bases at V and 7 bases at J, with 13 bases between the two ends. The germline V gene encodes CDR1 LNHDA and CDR2 SQIVND (reference sequence). The CDR3 has 14 residues. In DNA, the CDR3 is TGTGCCAGTAGTAACCAAGTCCTCGGCGGGGAGCTGTTTTTT. Translating gives CASSNQVLGGELFF. Full variable domain (outside the CDR3, taken from reference TRBV19 and TRBJ2-2): DGGITQSPKYLFRKEGQNVTLSCEQNLNHDAMYWYRQDPGQGLRLIYYSQIVNDFQKGDIAEGYSVSREKKESFPLTVTSAQKNPTAFYLCASSNQVLGGELFFGEGSRLTVL.

A single count supports this clone. The junction departs from germline at one end; a sequencing error may be responsible. The chain joins TRBV13 to TRBJ1-5, with 10 positions matching TRBD1. This CDR3 has 14 residues. Germline CDR1 and CDR2: PRHDT and FYEKMQ (reference sequence). CDR3 bases: TGTGCCAGCAGCCTAGGGACAGGGGATCAGCCCCAGCATTTT. Residues: CASSLGTGDQPQHF.

A word on this clone: The conserved phenylalanine or tryptophan normally closing the CDR3 is absent here, so this likely arose from a read error. The limits of the CDR3 on the DNA are not certain, so only TCRdb's listed CDR3 is given. The chain recombines TRBV13 with TRBJ1-2; the table gives TRBD1 as D, unverified against the DNA. Germline CDR1 and CDR2: PRHDT and FYEKMQ (reference sequence). The CDR3 contains 12 residues when both ends are counted. The CDR3 protein is CASSWDRGRVFS.

The chain joins TRBV7-3 to TRBJ1-1, with 9 bases aligning to TRBD1. The germline V gene has CDR1 SGHTA and CDR2 FQGTGA. V dropped 5 bases and J dropped 2; count of bases not matched to a gene: 6. This CDR3 has 15 amino acids. The CDR3 DNA reads as TGTGCCAGCAGCCGCTCAACAGGGGGCAACACTGAAGCTTTCTTT. It codes for CASSRSTGGNTEAFF.

This clone was observed a few times. The gene calls are TRBV7-8 and TRBJ2-2, with D perhaps TRBD1 (6 bases). The ends were cut back, 4 bases at V and 1 base at J, with 19 bases in the middle. Germline V CDR1 and CDR2: SGHVS, FQNEAQ. The CDR3 consists of 18 residues. As DNA, the CDR3 is TGTGCCAGCAGCTCCTGGGACACACGAAAATTGAACACCGGGGAGCTGTTTTTT. It is translated as CASSSWDTRKLNTGELFF. The complete variable domain, with remaining parts taken from reference TRBV7-8 and TRBJ2-2, reads GAGVSQSPRYKVAKRGQDVALRCDPISGHVSLFWYQQALGQGPEFLTYFQNEAQLDKSGLPSDRFFAERPEGSVSTLKIQRTQQEDSAVYLCASSSWDTRKLNTGELFFGEGSRLTVL.

The J gene is TRBJ2-5, the V gene TRBV9, with 9 bases lining up with TRBD1. Germline loops: CDR1 SGDLS, CDR2 YYNGEE. The V gene end was trimmed by 0 bases and the J gene end by 7 bases; junction bases not matched to a gene: 10. The CDR3 extends over 16 amino acids. CDR3 amino acids: CASSVAWTGVLATQYF. In nucleotides, the CDR3 is TGTGCCAGCAGCGTAGCGTGGACAGGGGTTTTGGCGACCCAGTACTTC.

In its sample, this clone was seen a few times. V is TRBV25-1 and J is TRBJ1-1; weak D call: TRBD1 (5 bases). The V and J ends lost 1 base and 0 bases respectively, with 12 bases between them. The CDR3 has 16 residues. Germline loops: CDR1 MGHDK, CDR2 SYGVNS. The CDR3 nucleotides read TGTGCCAGCAGTGAATTAAGGGGCGATTTGAACACTGAAGCTTTCTTT. Amino acid sequence: CASSELRGDLNTEAFF.

The V call is TRBV13, the J call TRBJ1-4, with D possibly TRBD1 on 5 matching bases. The germline CDR1 and CDR2 sequences are PRHDT and FYEKMQ (reference sequence). Trimming left V 3 bases short and J 4 bases short, with 24 bases between. The CDR3 loop spans 19 amino acids. As DNA, the CDR3 is TGTGCCAGCAGCTTTTCTCCTCGCGTCTTAGACAGTCGTAATGAAAAACTGTTTTTT. Encoded protein: CASSFSPRVLDSRNEKLFF.

This clone was observed a few times. The DNA for the CDR3 is TGTGCCAGCAGTTACTCGAGAAGGGGGAACACTGAAGCTTTCTTT. Its translation is CASSYSRRGNTEAFF. The J gene is TRBJ1-1, the V gene TRBV6-5; maybe TRBD1 (5 bases). Germline V CDR1 and CDR2: MNHEY, SVGAGI. CDR3 length equals 15 residues. Trimming shortened V by 0 bases and J by 1 base, and 9 bases separated the two germline ends.

The genes are TRBV2 and TRBJ1-4; D call uncertain. Germline lookup yields CDR1 SNHLY and CDR2 FYNNEI. V was shortened by 7 bases and J by 8 bases, with 14 bases between the two germline ends. The CDR3 sequence is 13 residues long. This chain's CDR3 is CASNGGLWEKLFF. As DNA, the CDR3 is TGTGCCAGCAACGGCGGCCTATGGGAAAAACTGTTTTTT.

V usage is TRBV6-1 and J usage is TRBJ1-1; no firm D call. The CDR3 runs 13 residues. Germline V lookup: CDR1 MNHNS, CDR2 SASEGT. V dropped 5 bases and J dropped 4 bases, with 11 bases sitting between them. The CDR3 is CASSPLSGTEAFF. The CDR3 DNA reads as TGTGCCAGCAGTCCCCTCTCCGGCACTGAAGCTTTCTTT.

The CDR3 nucleotides are TGTGCCAGCAGCCCCCAGGGGGCGGGCACCGGGGAGCTGTTTTTT. It encodes CASSPQGAGTGELFF. The chain joins TRBV7-6 to TRBJ2-2; TRBD1 agrees at 8 bases. The CDR3 length is 15 residues. J was trimmed by 4 bases and V by 5 bases; bases with no gene match: 6. CDR1 and CDR2 from the germline V gene are SGHVS and FNYEAQ.

This clone was seen only once. This rearrangement joins TRBV19 to TRBJ1-1; D perhaps matches TRBD1 (6 bases). Germline V gene lookup returns CDR1 LNHDA and CDR2 SQIVND (reference sequence). The V end was cut by 6 bases, the J end by 10 bases, with 24 bases between. This CDR3 comprises 15 residues. CDR3 nucleotide sequence: TGTGCCAGTAGGGCTGGAGTTACCGGGACACCCTCAGCTTTCTTT. As protein: CASRAGVTGTPSAFF.

The V and J genes are TRBV28 and TRBJ2-7; 10 nucleotides agree with TRBD2. Germline V gene data show CDR1 as MDHEN and CDR2 as SYDVKM. The CDR3 covers 18 residues. J lost 13 bases, V lost 7 bases, and 28 bases had no gene match. The CDR3 DNA reads TGTGCCAGCACCCCCTCCCGGGCTAGCGGGAGTGGCGGGCTTGGAGAATACTTC. Protein: CASTPSRASGSGGLGEYF. Variable domain in full (rest from reference TRBV28 and TRBJ2-7): DVKVTQSSRYLVKRTGEKVFLECVQDMDHENMFWYRQDPGLGLRLIYFSYDVKMKEKGDIPEGYSVSREKKERFSLILESASTNQTSMYLCASTPSRASGSGGLGEYFGPGTRLTVT.

This clone occurred once. The genes are TRBV7-9 and TRBJ2-5; 8 nucleotides agree with TRBD2. V lost 5 bases to trimming and J lost 5 bases; unmatched junction nucleotides: 10. Germline V gene data show CDR1 as SEHNR and CDR2 as FQNEAQ (reference sequence). This CDR3 comprises 15 residues. CDR3 nucleotide sequence: TGTGCCAGCAGCCCCGGGAGGGGCGTCAGGGAGACCCAGTACTTC. Protein product: CASSPGRGVRETQYF.

The chain combines TRBV5-8 with TRBJ1-2; 12 bases align to TRBD1. This CDR3 has 15 amino acids. Germline V gives CDR1 SGHTS, CDR2 YDEGEE. V gave up 7 bases and J gave up 7 bases; unmatched junction bases: 11. The CDR3 sequence is CASVIGTGGAGGYTF. The CDR3 DNA reads as TGTGCCAGCGTCATCGGGACAGGGGGCGCAGGTGGCTACACCTTC.

This clone was detected a few times. In DNA form, the CDR3 reads TGTGCCAGCAGCCGGAGCGGAGGGAGGGGGACCAATGAGCAGTTCTTC. Amino acid sequence: CASSRSGGRGTNEQFF. The chain recombines TRBV7-2 with TRBJ2-1, with D possibly matching TRBD2 (7 bases). V was trimmed by 5 bases and J by 6 bases, leaving 20 bases between them. The CDR3 length is 16 residues. Germline V gene sequence: CDR1 SGHTA, CDR2 FQGNSA.

V usage is TRBV2 and J usage is TRBJ1-5; no definite D call. Germline lookup yields CDR1 SNHLY and CDR2 FYNNEI. V was pared by 6 bases and J by 5 bases, with 14 bases between. The CDR3 length is 14 residues. The CDR3 spells CASSRQTVDQPQHF. The CDR3, as DNA: TGTGCCAGCAGCCGACAAACGGTTGATCAGCCCCAGCATTTT.

The rearrangement uses TRBV2 and TRBJ2-7, with D perhaps matching TRBD1 (5 bases). The CDR3 is 12 residues long. The germline gives CDR1 SNHLY, CDR2 FYNNEI. V was cut by 1 base and J by 7 bases, with 8 bases left in between. The CDR3, as DNA: TGTGCCAGCAGTGAAGGTAGGGGAGAGCAGTACTTC. This sequence encodes CASSEGRGEQYF.

The chain links TRBV2 to TRBJ2-1, with D tentatively TRBD1 (5 bases). This CDR3 spans 13 amino acids. CDR1 is SNHLY, CDR2 FYNNEI, per germline. Trimming removed 5 bases from V and 4 bases from J, with 9 bases in between. The CDR3 nucleotides are TGTGCCAGCAGTCCGGACATTTACAATGAGCAGTTCTTC. Translated: CASSPDIYNEQFF.

V gene TRBV30 combines with J gene TRBJ1-1; tentatively, D is TRBD1 (5 bases). Germline loops: CDR1 GTSNPN, CDR2 SVGIG (reference sequence). V was trimmed by 0 bases and J by 0 bases, leaving 17 bases between them. The CDR3 spans 17 residues. CDR3 loop: CAWSVWQGPRMNTEAFF. The CDR3 DNA reads TGTGCCTGGAGTGTTTGGCAGGGCCCACGAATGAACACTGAAGCTTTCTTT.

J is TRBJ2-5 and V is TRBV6-5; D remains unclear. Looked up from germline, CDR1 is MNHEY and CDR2 is SVGAGI. The CDR3 is 16 residues long. Trimming pared 0 bases from V and 3 bases from J, leaving 14 bases between. CDR3 amino acids: CASSYSLDGRKETQYF. Here the CDR3 DNA reads TGTGCCAGCAGTTACTCCCTAGATGGTAGAAAAGAGACCCAGTACTTC.

The V gene is TRBV19, the J gene TRBJ2-6; 9 positions match TRBD1. The CDR3 contains 15 residues. The V segment lost 8 bases and the J segment 0 bases; nucleotides outside the gene matches: 2. Germline loops: CDR1 LNHDA, CDR2 SQIVND (reference sequence). DNA for the CDR3: TGTGCCAGTGGACAGGGGATCTCTGGGGCCAACGTCCTGACTTTC. It specifies CASGQGISGANVLTF.

The chain is built from TRBV2 and TRBJ1-2; 7 bases fit TRBD1. Germline trimming cut 9 bases from V and 3 bases from J; bases unmatched to any gene: 4. This CDR3 spans 12 amino acids. Per the germline V gene, CDR1 is SNHLY and CDR2 is FYNNEI. The CDR3 bases are TGTGCCAGTACGGGACAGCACTATGGCTACACCTTC. Its translation is CASTGQHYGYTF.

V is TRBV4-3 and J is TRBJ1-2; D gene ambiguous. V lost 1 base to trimming and J lost 4 bases, with 10 bases between them. The CDR3 contains 14 residues. Per the germline V gene, CDR1 is LGHNA and CDR2 is YSLEER. CDR3 sequence: CASSQGLLSYGYTF. The DNA of the CDR3 is TGCGCCAGCAGCCAAGGACTGCTTAGCTATGGCTACACCTTC.

The genes are TRBV5-8 and TRBJ1-2; 7 bases are a match to TRBD1. Germline V CDR1 and CDR2: SGHTS, YDEGEE. The CDR3 length is 17 residues. J gave up 2 bases and V 2 bases, and 12 bases lay outside the gene matches. CDR3 in amino acids: CASSFPGSGGSNYGYTF. The CDR3 nucleotides are TGTGCCAGCAGCTTTCCCGGCTCAGGGGGATCAAACTATGGCTACACCTTC. The full variable domain, with the rest looked up from reference TRBV5-8 and TRBJ1-2, is EAGVTQSPTHLIKTRGQQATLRCSPISGHTSVYWYQQALGLGLQFLLWYDEGEERNRGNFPPRFSGRQFPNYSSELNVNALELEDSALYLCASSFPGSGGSNYGYTFGSGTRLTVV.

This chain connects TRBV4-3 to TRBJ2-2; D call uncertain. Germline CDR1 and CDR2: LGHNA and YSLEER. This CDR3 is built from 14 residues. Trimming took 3 bases from V and 0 from J, leaving 5 bases between them. The CDR3 DNA follows: TGCGCCAGCAGCCACTCGGCGAACACCGGGGAGCTGTTTTTT. Its protein product is CASSHSANTGELFF.

V gene TRBV6-1 combines with J gene TRBJ1-2; D is unclear. This CDR3 is built from 14 residues. Trimming took off 6 bases at V and 6 bases at J, with 17 bases between the two ends. CDR1 and CDR2 (germline): MNHNS, SASEGT. Here the CDR3 reads CASRWEGGLDGYTF. CDR3 DNA sequence: TGTGCCAGCAGGTGGGAGGGCGGGTTAGATGGCTACACCTTC.